This is a list of T cell receptor beta chains from one sample in a study of regulatory T cells in long-lasting Graves disease. TCRdb passed the multiplex PCR reads through MiXCR, listing each CDR3 protein once. The table lists about 500,000 distinct CDR3 sequences, about 11% of them singletons, with around 9.3% in the top ten. The sample was also reused in another study, on T cells in Graves' hyperthyroidism and ophthalmopathy.

The starting material was peripheral blood mononuclear cells (PBMCs), obtained at new diagnosis, from a patient treated with antithyroid drugs. The receptors derive from a young woman with Graves disease. Each CDR3 is given with its conserved first and last residue. Fields, in order: V gene, D gene, clone size, J gene, CDR3 protein, CDR3 DNA. The D gene is left open where the match is weak. Clone size is shown for a subset of rows, as once, few, many or a class of expanded clone.

v_gene: TRBV5-6
d_gene: TRBD2
abundance: many
j_gene: TRBJ2-1
CDR3aa: CASSLVAAGSSYNEQFF
CDR3nt: TGTGCCAGCAGCTTGGTGGCAGCGGGGAGCTCCTACAATGAGCAGTTCTTC

v_gene: TRBV7-9
d_gene: NA
abundance: many
j_gene: TRBJ2-3
CDR3aa: CASSLSAGLRVLGTQYF
CDR3nt: TGTGCCAGCAGCTTATCGGCGGGACTTCGGGTTCTCGGTACGCAGTATTTT

v_gene: TRBV7-9
d_gene: NA
abundance: NA
j_gene: TRBJ2-1
CDR3aa: CASEREIYNEQFF
CDR3nt: TGTGCCAGCGAAAGGGAAATTTACAATGAGCAGTTCTTC

v_gene: TRBV28
d_gene: NA
abundance: many
j_gene: TRBJ2-2
CDR3aa: CAFRAGEHGELFF
CDR3nt: TGTGCCTTCCGGGCAGGGGAACACGGGGAGCTGTTTTTT

v_gene: TRBV5-1
d_gene: NA
abundance: few
j_gene: TRBJ2-5
CDR3aa: CASSPRTPQETQYF
CDR3nt: TGCGCCAGCAGCCCACGGACTCCTCAAGAGACCCAGTACTTC

v_gene: TRBV11-2
d_gene: NA
abundance: many
j_gene: TRBJ2-6
CDR3aa: CASSRDSGANVLTF
CDR3nt: TGTGCCAGCAGCCGGGACTCTGGGGCCAACGTCCTGACTTTC

v_gene: TRBV19
d_gene: TRBD1
abundance: few
j_gene: TRBJ1-5
CDR3aa: CASSETGYLGQPQHF
CDR3nt: TGTGCCAGTAGTGAGACAGGGTACTTGGGTCAGCCCCAGCATTTT

v_gene: TRBV7-2
d_gene: NA
abundance: many
j_gene: TRBJ2-5
CDR3aa: CASSSPAGVQETQYF
CDR3nt: TGTGCCAGCAGCTCCCCGGCCGGTGTACAAGAGACCCAGTACTTC

v_gene: TRBV4-1
d_gene: TRBD1
abundance: few
j_gene: TRBJ1-6
CDR3aa: CASSQVEGAGALHF
CDR3nt: TGCGCCAGCAGCCAAGTGGAGGGGGCCGGGGCCCTCCACTTT

v_gene: TRBV29-1
d_gene: NA
abundance: many
j_gene: TRBJ1-5
CDR3aa: CSVISGTPSPDQPQHF
CDR3nt: TGCAGCGTAATCAGTGGGACCCCCAGCCCCGATCAGCCCCAGCATTTT

v_gene: TRBV2
d_gene: TRBD1
abundance: many
j_gene: TRBJ2-3
CDR3aa: CASSVRDRVDTDTQYF
CDR3nt: TGTGCCAGCAGTGTCCGGGACAGGGTGGACACAGATACGCAGTATTTT

v_gene: TRBV27
d_gene: NA
abundance: many
j_gene: TRBJ2-1
CDR3aa: CASSLHIATNEQFF
CDR3nt: TGTGCCAGCAGTTTACATATAGCGACCAATGAGCAGTTCTTC

v_gene: TRBV11-2
d_gene: NA
abundance: many
j_gene: TRBJ1-1
CDR3aa: CASSLWEGGDTEAFF
CDR3nt: TGTGCCAGCAGCCTATGGGAGGGTGGGGACACTGAAGCTTTCTTT

v_gene: TRBV6-5
d_gene: TRBD1
abundance: few
j_gene: TRBJ2-7
CDR3aa: CASSYGTGTGAYEQYF
CDR3nt: TGTGCCAGCAGTTACGGAACGGGAACAGGGGCCTACGAGCAGTACTTC

v_gene: TRBV3-1
d_gene: TRBD1
abundance: NA
j_gene: TRBJ1-4
CDR3aa: CASSPDGTGLEKLFF
CDR3nt: TGTGCCAGCAGCCCCGACGGGACAGGCCTTGAAAAACTGTTTTTT

v_gene: TRBV10-3
d_gene: NA
abundance: few
j_gene: TRBJ1-6
CDR3aa: CAIKGSSGNSPLHF
CDR3nt: TGTGCCATCAAGGGGAGCAGCGGCAATTCACCCCTCCACTTT

v_gene: TRBV25-1
d_gene: NA
abundance: few
j_gene: TRBJ2-3
CDR3aa: CASGSGSRDTQYF
CDR3nt: TGTGCCAGCGGATCCGGGTCGCGGGATACGCAGTATTTT

v_gene: TRBV19
d_gene: TRBD2
abundance: many
j_gene: TRBJ2-3
CDR3aa: CASHSGVSTDTQYF
CDR3nt: TGTGCCAGCCATAGCGGGGTCAGCACAGATACGCAGTATTTT

v_gene: TRBV11-2
d_gene: NA
abundance: many
j_gene: TRBJ1-1
CDR3aa: CASSLMGLTEAFF
CDR3nt: TGTGCCAGCAGCTTAATGGGTCTCACTGAAGCTTTCTTT

v_gene: TRBV2
d_gene: NA
abundance: many
j_gene: TRBJ2-7
CDR3aa: CASRGRRPGEQYF
CDR3nt: TGTGCCAGCAGAGGGAGACGGCCGGGGGAGCAGTACTTC

v_gene: TRBV6-1
d_gene: TRBD1
abundance: few
j_gene: TRBJ1-2
CDR3aa: CASSETGVYGYTF
CDR3nt: TGTGCCAGCAGTGAAACAGGGGTCTATGGCTACACCTTC

v_gene: TRBV20-1
d_gene: TRBD1
abundance: few
j_gene: TRBJ1-2
CDR3aa: CSAIPDRGGYTF
CDR3nt: TGCAGTGCTATACCGGACAGGGGTGGCTACACCTTC

v_gene: TRBV15
d_gene: NA
abundance: NA
j_gene: TRBJ2-6
CDR3aa: CATSRDGSSGANVLTF
CDR3nt: TGTGCCACCAGCAGAGATGGCAGCTCTGGGGCCAACGTCCTGACTTTC

v_gene: TRBV20-1
d_gene: NA
abundance: many
j_gene: TRBJ1-6
CDR3aa: CSAPGISLHF
CDR3nt: TGCAGTGCTCCGGGAATCTCCCTCCACTTT

v_gene: TRBV20-1
d_gene: NA
abundance: many
j_gene: TRBJ1-2
CDR3aa: CSARDSRGNYGYTF
CDR3nt: TGCAGTGCTAGAGATTCCCGGGGTAACTATGGCTACACCTTC

v_gene: TRBV5-1
d_gene: NA
abundance: many
j_gene: TRBJ1-2
CDR3aa: CASSSPGNWNGYTF
CDR3nt: TGCGCCAGCAGCTCCCCAGGGAATTGGAATGGCTACACCTTC

v_gene: TRBV30
d_gene: TRBD1
abundance: many
j_gene: TRBJ2-3
CDR3aa: CAWDRVNTDTQYF
CDR3nt: TGTGCGTGGGACAGGGTTAACACAGATACGCAGTATTTT

v_gene: TRBV6-2/TRBV6-3
d_gene: TRBD1
abundance: few
j_gene: TRBJ1-6
CDR3aa: CASRPDRVNSPLHF
CDR3nt: TGTGCCAGCAGACCCGACAGGGTCAATTCACCCCTCCACTTT

v_gene: TRBV5-1
d_gene: NA
abundance: NA
j_gene: TRBJ2-5
CDR3aa: CASSPSPAEETQYF
CDR3nt: TGCGCCAGCAGTCCCTCTCCAGCGGAAGAGACCCAGTACTTC

v_gene: TRBV12-3/TRBV12-4
d_gene: NA
abundance: many
j_gene: TRBJ1-2
CDR3aa: CASGGRLPNYGYTF
CDR3nt: TGTGCCAGCGGTGGGAGACTACCTAACTATGGCTACACCTTC

v_gene: TRBV28
d_gene: TRBD2
abundance: few
j_gene: TRBJ2-1
CDR3aa: CASSLGGGAGEQFF
CDR3nt: TGTGCCAGCAGTTTAGGGGGAGGGGCGGGTGAGCAGTTCTTC

v_gene: TRBV6-1
d_gene: NA
abundance: many
j_gene: TRBJ2-3
CDR3aa: CATHRDFLTDTQYF
CDR3nt: TGTGCCACCCACCGGGACTTCCTCACAGATACGCAGTATTTT

v_gene: TRBV15
d_gene: TRBD2
abundance: NA
j_gene: TRBJ2-4
CDR3aa: CATSRFPGLAGKNIQYF
CDR3nt: TGTGCCACCAGCAGATTTCCGGGACTAGCGGGAAAAAACATTCAGTACTTC

v_gene: TRBV7-9
d_gene: TRBD2
abundance: NA
j_gene: TRBJ2-1
CDR3aa: CASSLIPGLAVAEQFF
CDR3nt: TGTGCCAGCAGCTTAATCCCAGGACTAGCGGTGGCTGAGCAGTTCTTC

v_gene: TRBV7-9
d_gene: NA
abundance: many
j_gene: TRBJ2-1
CDR3aa: CASSFSGTGWFF
CDR3nt: TGTGCCAGCAGCTTCTCCGGGACGGGTTGGTTCTTC

v_gene: TRBV6-2/TRBV6-3
d_gene: NA
abundance: many
j_gene: TRBJ1-1
CDR3aa: CASSLGGAGMNTEAFF
CDR3nt: TGTGCCAGCAGCCTAGGGGGTGCTGGCATGAACACTGAAGCTTTCTTT

v_gene: TRBV29-1
d_gene: NA
abundance: few
j_gene: TRBJ2-2
CDR3aa: CSVVGGPRAGELFF
CDR3nt: TGCAGCGTTGTGGGGGGGCCTCGGGCCGGGGAGCTGTTTTTT

v_gene: TRBV28
d_gene: NA
abundance: many
j_gene: TRBJ1-2
CDR3aa: CATLPPGRNGYTF
CDR3nt: TGTGCCACGTTACCACCAGGGCGGAATGGCTACACCTTC

v_gene: TRBV3-1
d_gene: NA
abundance: many
j_gene: TRBJ2-7
CDR3aa: CASSLRFEQYF
CDR3nt: TGTGCCAGCAGCCTCCGATTCGAGCAGTACTTC

v_gene: TRBV20-1
d_gene: TRBD2
abundance: once
j_gene: TRBJ2-7
CDR3aa: CSAQGLAGEQYF
CDR3nt: TGCAGTGCTCAAGGACTAGCGGGAGAGCAGTACTTC

v_gene: TRBV2
d_gene: NA
abundance: many
j_gene: TRBJ1-1
CDR3aa: CASGMFIEAFF
CDR3nt: TGTGCCAGCGGGATGTTCATAGAAGCTTTCTTT

v_gene: TRBV19
d_gene: NA
abundance: few
j_gene: TRBJ1-4
CDR3aa: CASRTGETLFF
CDR3nt: TGTGCCAGTAGGACTGGGGAAACACTGTTTTTT

v_gene: TRBV6-5
d_gene: NA
abundance: many
j_gene: TRBJ2-2
CDR3aa: CASSYYPENTGELFF
CDR3nt: TGTGCCAGCAGTTATTACCCTGAGAACACCGGGGAGCTGTTTTTT

v_gene: TRBV7-3
d_gene: NA
abundance: many
j_gene: TRBJ2-3
CDR3aa: CASSLMSLPTDTQYF
CDR3nt: TGTGCCAGCAGCTTAATGTCATTGCCCACAGATACGCAGTATTTT

v_gene: TRBV6-1
d_gene: TRBD1
abundance: few
j_gene: TRBJ1-5
CDR3aa: CASNGQGIRPQHF
CDR3nt: TGTGCCAGCAACGGACAGGGAATTCGGCCCCAGCATTTT

v_gene: TRBV6-5
d_gene: TRBD2
abundance: few
j_gene: TRBJ2-1
CDR3aa: CASSYSREESYNEQFF
CDR3nt: TGTGCCAGCAGTTACTCGCGGGAGGAATCCTACAATGAGCAGTTCTTC

v_gene: TRBV27
d_gene: NA
abundance: NA
j_gene: TRBJ2-1
CDR3aa: CASSFIWVRDSSYNEQFF
CDR3nt: TGTGCCAGCAGTTTTATTTGGGTAAGGGATTCCTCCTACAATGAGCAGTTCTTC

v_gene: TRBV4-1
d_gene: NA
abundance: few
j_gene: TRBJ1-2
CDR3aa: CASSQEKVTGLGYTF
CDR3nt: TGCGCCAGCAGCCAAGAAAAGGTGACCGGTCTTGGCTACACCTTC

v_gene: TRBV24-1
d_gene: TRBD2
abundance: many
j_gene: TRBJ2-1
CDR3aa: CATSDAPGLAYNEQFF
CDR3nt: TGTGCCACCAGTGATGCGCCGGGACTAGCATACAATGAGCAGTTCTTC

v_gene: TRBV19
d_gene: NA
abundance: few
j_gene: TRBJ1-2
CDR3aa: CASSISGGLSPDTF
CDR3nt: TGTGCCAGTAGTATATCCGGGGGGCTATCACCTGACACCTTC

v_gene: TRBV28
d_gene: NA
abundance: many
j_gene: TRBJ1-2
CDR3aa: CASSDARAARTF
CDR3nt: TGTGCCAGCAGCGACGCCCGGGCAGCACGGACCTTC

v_gene: TRBV11-2
d_gene: NA
abundance: many
j_gene: TRBJ2-5
CDR3aa: CASSLDPGSYQETQYF
CDR3nt: TGTGCCAGCAGCTTAGATCCCGGATCGTACCAAGAGACCCAGTACTTC

v_gene: TRBV13
d_gene: TRBD2
abundance: many
j_gene: TRBJ2-1
CDR3aa: CASSLGGGRAWWQFF
CDR3nt: TGTGCCAGCAGCTTAGGAGGCGGGAGGGCCTGGTGGCAGTTCTTC